One and the same sample provided the 20 T cell receptor beta chains below, sequenced in a study of regulatory T cells in long-lasting Graves disease. Time point here: persistent/refractory GD, antithyroid drugs over 5 years with positive TRAb. Following extraction of RNA from PBMCs, that RNA was used to make the TCR library. To make TCR beta libraries, researchers used iRepertoire HTBI primers and Arm-PCR of CDR3 regions. TCRdb re-called the multiplex PCR reads through MiXCR, storing one row per CDR3 protein. The sample contains about 430,000 distinct CDR3 sequences, around 20% of which appear only once. The source material was peripheral blood mononuclear cells (PBMCs), sampled when the disease was refractory, from a patient treated with antithyroid drugs. All receptors derive from a female donor with Graves disease.

J is TRBJ2-3 and V is TRBV28; D is unclear. Between the trimmed V and J ends, which lost 3 bases and 11 bases, there was a span of 15 bases. This CDR3 has 13 residues. CDR1 and CDR2 (germline): MDHEN, SYDVKM. The CDR3 bases are TGTGCCAGCAGTTTCTCTCGGATTTCTGGGCAGTATTTT. As protein: CASSFSRISGQYF.

For this clonotype: Being one base from a much bigger clone, this may be a read error. This CDR3 is missing its conserved last phenylalanine or tryptophan, likely due to a read error. The V call is TRBV11-2, the J call TRBJ2-7; D unresolved. Trimming left V 5 bases short and J 2 bases short, with 7 bases between. CDR3 length equals 12 residues. Germline CDR1 and CDR2: SGHAT and FQNNGV. The CDR3 bases are TGTGCCAGCAGCGCAGTCCCCTACGAGCAGTACCTC. Translation: CASSAVPYEQYL.

This clonotype was found many times. In nucleotides, the CDR3 is TGTGCCAGCAGTCCCAGAACCATTTTGACAGCCTACGAGCAGTACTTC. The encoded protein is CASSPRTILTAYEQYF. The chain employs TRBV28 and TRBJ2-7; D is perhaps TRBD1 (5 bases). The ends were cut back, 5 bases at V and 2 bases at J, with 19 bases in the middle. From germline, CDR1 is MDHEN and CDR2 SYDVKM. There are 16 residues in the CDR3. The whole variable domain, filled in from reference TRBV28 and TRBJ2-7, reads DVKVTQSSRYLVKRTGEKVFLECVQDMDHENMFWYRQDPGLGLRLIYFSYDVKMKEKGDIPEGYSVSREKKERFSLILESASTNQTSMYLCASSPRTILTAYEQYFGPGTRLTVT.

V gene TRBV9 combines with J gene TRBJ1-6; 10 positions match TRBD1. The junction had 3 bases not matched to a gene; V was cut back by 3 bases and J by 9 bases. The length of the CDR3 is 14 residues. The germline V gene has CDR1 SGDLS and CDR2 YYNGEE. DNA of the CDR3: TGTGCCAGCAGCGAGGACAGGGGGTCTTCACCCCTCCACTTT. Translated: CASSEDRGSSPLHF.

This chain uses TRBV20-1 with TRBJ2-1; D not resolved. Germline V gives CDR1 DFQATT, CDR2 SNEGSKA (reference sequence). CDR3 length: 15 amino acids. The ends were cut back, 0 bases at V and 0 bases at J, with 9 bases in the middle. CDR3 loop: CSARDRRSSYNEQFF. Here the CDR3 DNA reads TGCAGTGCTAGAGATAGGCGGAGCTCCTACAATGAGCAGTTCTTC.

This clonotype came up a few times. The chain has TRBV29-1 and TRBJ2-7, with TRBD2 matching 9 bases. This CDR3 has 13 residues. The trim removed 6 bases at V and 4 bases at J, leaving 7 bases unmatched. Germline V CDR1 and CDR2: SQVTM, ANQGSEA. This chain's CDR3 is CSVTGTSSYEQYF. The CDR3 nucleotides read TGCAGCGTCACCGGGACTAGCAGTTACGAGCAGTACTTC.

This clonotype came up a few times. The CDR3 reads CASSIVGRNTEAFF. DNA of the CDR3: TGTGCCAGTAGTATAGTAGGGAGGAACACTGAAGCTTTCTTT. The chain carries TRBV19 and TRBJ1-1; unclear D gene. The ends were cut back, 1 base at V and 1 base at J, with 7 bases in the middle. Germline V gene data show CDR1 as LNHDA and CDR2 as SQIVND (reference sequence). The CDR3 totals 14 residues. Looking up the rest from reference TRBV19 and TRBJ1-1 gives the full variable domain: DGGITQSPKYLFRKEGQNVTLSCEQNLNHDAMYWYRQDPGQGLRLIYYSQIVNDFQKGDIAEGYSVSREKKESFPLTVTSAQKNPTAFYLCASSIVGRNTEAFFGQGTRLTVV.

V is TRBV13 and J is TRBJ2-7; 9 nucleotides align to TRBD1. Germline CDR1 and CDR2: PRHDT and FYEKMQ (reference sequence). CDR3 length equals 17 residues. The junction had 18 bases not matched to a gene; V was cut back by 5 bases and J by 7 bases. CDR3 in DNA: TGTGCCAGCAGCCCGAGCTACCACGGGACAGGGCAGAGGGAGCAGTACTTC. Translated, it gives CASSPSYHGTGQREQYF.

The rearrangement joins TRBV6-1 to TRBJ1-6; 7 bases match TRBD1. CDR1 is MNHNS, CDR2 SASEGT, per germline. This CDR3 is 15 amino acids long. The V and J ends lost 0 bases and 10 bases, in that order; junction bases with no gene match: 6. In nucleotides, the CDR3 is TGTGCCAGCAGTGAAGCCCCGACAGGGAACTCACCCCTCCACTTT. Its translation: CASSEAPTGNSPLHF.

Ten or more counts support this clonotype. This chain joins TRBV7-9 and TRBJ1-2; the match to TRBD1 covers 11 bases. The CDR3 consists of 14 residues. From germline, CDR1 is SEHNR and CDR2 FQNEAQ (reference sequence). The ends lost 5 bases at V and 7 bases at J; junction bases unmatched: 6. CDR3 in amino acids: CASSRGQGEVGYTF. DNA for the CDR3: TGTGCCAGCAGCCGGGGACAGGGGGAAGTTGGCTACACCTTC.

The sample holds many counts of this clonotype. The chain uses TRBV28 and TRBJ2-6; TRBD2 agrees at 8 bases. Losses at the gene ends were 8 bases for V and 0 bases for J; bases not matched to a gene: 12. The CDR3 is made up of 18 amino acids. The germline gives CDR1 MDHEN, CDR2 SYDVKM. The CDR3 DNA follows: TGTGCCAGCTCACCCCCGGGAGGGATGTACTCTGGGGCCAACGTCCTGACTTTC. This sequence encodes CASSPPGGMYSGANVLTF.

The table lists this clonotype with many counts. The CDR3 here is CASSPWTSGTYEQYF. CDR3 coding DNA: TGTGCCAGCAGCCCGTGGACTAGCGGTACCTACGAGCAGTACTTC. The rearrangement joins TRBV7-2 to TRBJ2-7; 10 bases align to TRBD2. The J segment lost 2 bases and the V segment lost 5 bases, leaving 6 bases of the junction unmatched. This CDR3 spans 15 amino acids. In germline, CDR1 is SGHTA, CDR2 FQGNSA.

The chain couples TRBV20-1 to TRBJ1-2; D is ambiguous. The CDR3 extends over 8 amino acids. Germline V CDR1 and CDR2: DFQATT, SNEGSKA (reference sequence). Deletions cut 2 bases from V and 9 bases from J, with 1 base between. The CDR3 nucleotides read TGCAGTGCTAGAAGCTACACCTTC. It encodes CSARSYTF.

The CDR3 sequence is CSANDATNEKLFF. In DNA, the CDR3 is TGCAGTGCCAATGACGCAACTAATGAAAAACTGTTTTTT. The chain recombines TRBV20-1 with TRBJ1-4; D is ambiguous. CDR1 is DFQATT, CDR2 SNEGSKA, per germline (reference sequence). Trimming left V 6 bases short and J 0 bases short, with 8 bases between. CDR3 length: 13 amino acids.

The V and J genes are TRBV29-1 and TRBJ2-1; possible D gene TRBD2, 5 bases. This CDR3 region has 13 residues. V lost 2 bases and J 7 bases, leaving 12 bases between the germline ends. Germline V CDR1 and CDR2: SQVTM, ANQGSEA. CDR3 in DNA: TGCAGCGTTGAACCCCAGCGGTCGAATGAGCAGTTCTTC. Protein product: CSVEPQRSNEQFF.

This sequence joins TRBV13 and TRBJ2-2, with 12 positions matching TRBD2. V was clipped by 5 bases and J by 6 bases; unmatched bases: 1. CDR1 PRHDT and CDR2 FYEKMQ come from the germline V gene (reference sequence). The CDR3 is 14 residues long. The chain's CDR3 is CASSTSGRSGELFF. As DNA, the CDR3 is TGTGCCAGCAGCACTAGCGGGAGGTCCGGGGAGCTGTTTTTT.

The V gene is TRBV5-1, the J gene TRBJ1-4, with 11 bases lining up with TRBD1. The V gene's germline CDR1 is SGHRS and CDR2 YFSETQ. V trimming: 4 bases; J trimming: 7 bases; junction bases outside the gene matches: 3. CDR3 size: 14 residues. Here the CDR3 DNA reads TGCGCCAGCAGCCGGACAGGGGGCTTTGAAAAACTGTTTTTT. Protein sequence: CASSRTGGFEKLFF.

This clonotype appeared many times. In nucleotides, the CDR3 is TGTGCCATCAGTGAACCGGGACTAGCGCAAGAGACCCAGTACTTC. Its translation is CAISEPGLAQETQYF. The chain recombines TRBV10-3 with TRBJ2-5; 10 bases agree with TRBD2. The trim removed 3 bases at V and 2 bases at J, leaving 3 bases unmatched. The CDR3 totals 15 residues. The germline gives CDR1 ENHRY, CDR2 SYGVKD.

The genes are TRBV5-6 and TRBJ2-5; the match to TRBD1 covers 9 bases. The CDR3 has 14 amino acids. The junction had 2 bases not matched to a gene; V was cut back by 0 bases and J by 5 bases. CDR1 and CDR2 (germline): SGHDT, YYEEEE. The CDR3 DNA is TGTGCCAGCAGCTTGGACAGGGGGCTTGAGACCCAGTACTTC. It yields the protein CASSLDRGLETQYF.

This clonotype has only a few counts. The chain has TRBV7-3 and TRBJ2-2; D call uncertain. The CDR3 spans 15 residues. V was trimmed by 3 bases and J by 4 bases, leaving 12 bases between them. The germline V gene has CDR1 SGHTA and CDR2 FQGTGA. This CDR3 is CASSFGGPSTGELFF. The CDR3 region has the DNA TGTGCCAGCAGCTTCGGCGGACCGTCCACCGGGGAGCTGTTTTTT.